The 29 T cell receptor beta chains below were found in one sample sequenced in a study of long-term antiretroviral therapy in people with HIV. The run of the v3.0 immunoSEQ assay was at survey level. The assay was immunoSEQ multiplex PCR, and TCRdb's table has in-frame clones only and misses some. Here the sample spans 15,000 to 20,000 clones, around 78% being singletons. The sample was unsorted PBMCs, taken at the start of antiretroviral therapy, before treatment. Receptors originate from a woman aged 40-49 years with HIV.

This clone was observed a few times. This chain uses TRBV6-1 with TRBJ1-2, with a weak D call TRBD1 (5 bases). V was pared by 7 bases and J by 4 bases, with 16 bases between. Germline CDR1 and CDR2: MNHNS and SASEGT. The CDR3 consists of 14 residues. The CDR3 loop reads CASTLQEALYGYTF. The CDR3 DNA sequence: TGTGCCAGCACTTTACAGGAGGCGCTCTATGGCTACACCTTC.

The V call is TRBV6-5, the J call TRBJ2-3, with 8 bases matching TRBD2. Germline values: CDR1 MNHEY, CDR2 SVGAGI. The length of the CDR3 is 15 residues. V gave up 6 bases and J gave up 0 bases; unmatched junction bases: 5. The CDR3 is CASSFGGASTDTQYF. CDR3 nucleotides: TGTGCCAGCAGCTTCGGGGGGGCCAGCACAGATACGCAGTATTTT.

CDR3 region: CAWRGQSPLHF. In DNA form, the CDR3 reads TGTGCCTGGAGGGGCCAGTCACCCCTCCACTTT. This sequence joins TRBV30 and TRBJ1-6; D uncertain. The ends were cut back, 3 bases at V and 10 bases at J, with 7 bases in the middle. The germline V gene encodes CDR1 GTSNPN and CDR2 SVGIG (reference sequence). The CDR3 runs 11 residues.

The chain couples TRBV9 to TRBJ2-1; D gene unclear. Trimming took off 4 bases at V and 7 bases at J, with 15 bases between the two ends. CDR3 length equals 14 residues. Germline V gene lookup returns CDR1 SGDLS and CDR2 YYNGEE. The CDR3 reads CASSLRPLGNEQFF. DNA of the CDR3: TGTGCCAGCAGCCTCCGCCCCCTGGGAAATGAGCAGTTCTTC. Full variable domain (missing parts from reference TRBV9 and TRBJ2-1): DSGVTQTPKHLITATGQRVTLRCSPRSGDLSVYWYQQSLDQGLQFLIQYYNGEERAKGNILERFSAQQFPDLHSELNLSSLELGDSALYFCASSLRPLGNEQFFGPGTRLTVL.

The V call is TRBV7-2, the J call TRBJ1-2, with 8 positions matching TRBD1. The germline gives CDR1 SGHTA, CDR2 FQGNSA. With 4 bases clipped from V and 3 bases from J, the junction kept 10 bases outside the gene matches. The CDR3 extends over 16 amino acids. The CDR3 nucleotides are TGTGCCAGCAGCTCGAGCCCAGGGGGCGCCGACTATGGCTACACCTTC. Translating gives CASSSSPGGADYGYTF.

The chain joins TRBV4-3 to TRBJ2-2; D perhaps matches TRBD2 (5 bases). Germline V CDR1 and CDR2: LGHNA, YSLEER. The CDR3 length is 16 residues. Trimming removed 0 bases from V and 8 bases from J, with 16 bases in between. The CDR3 coding sequence is TGCGCCAGCAGCCAAGATTTTCACCGTACGGGAGGGGAGCTGTTTTTT. As protein: CASSQDFHRTGGELFF.

This chain uses TRBV7-8 with TRBJ2-3; 7 bases are shared with TRBD1. The length of the CDR3 is 16 residues. Trimming removed 2 bases from V and 1 base from J; junction bases left unmatched: 6. Germline values: CDR1 SGHVS, CDR2 FQNEAQ. CDR3 bases: TGTGCCAGCAGCTTAAACAGGGGTATAGGCACAGATACGCAGTATTTT. Its protein product is CASSLNRGIGTDTQYF.

The chain is built from TRBV5-6 and TRBJ2-1; D remains ambiguous. V gave up 4 bases and J gave up 5 bases, with 16 bases separating them. Germline V gene lookup returns CDR1 SGHDT and CDR2 YYEEEE. The CDR3 covers 15 residues. The CDR3 DNA reads TGTGCCAGCAGCCACTACTTTCATCGAGACAATGAGCAGTTCTTC. It specifies CASSHYFHRDNEQFF.

This clone was observed a handful of times. The V call is TRBV7-2, the J call TRBJ1-3, with 7 bases lining up with TRBD1. The germline V gene encodes CDR1 SGHTA and CDR2 FQGNSA. The CDR3 is 17 amino acids. Losses at the gene ends were 2 bases for V and 3 bases for J; bases not matched to a gene: 10. This chain's CDR3 is CASSLTLQGGYGNTIYF. In nucleotides, the CDR3 is TGTGCCAGCAGCTTAACGCTCCAGGGGGGATATGGAAACACCATATATTTT.

A single count supports this clone. The chain links TRBV13 to TRBJ2-1; TRBD2 might be the D (5 bases). In germline, CDR1 is PRHDT, CDR2 FYEKMQ (reference sequence). Trimming took off 3 bases at V and 5 bases at J, with 20 bases between the two ends. The CDR3 consists of 17 residues. The DNA of the CDR3 is TGTGCCAGCAGCTTTACCCGCCCCGGGAACAGTAACAATGAGCAGTTCTTC. It is translated as CASSFTRPGNSNNEQFF.

DNA of the CDR3: TGTGCCATCAGTGAGCGGGACAGGGGCACAGATACGCAGTATTTT. Translating gives CAISERDRGTDTQYF. V and J are TRBV10-3 and TRBJ2-3; 9 bases map to TRBD1. The V gene end was trimmed by 2 bases and the J gene end by 1 base; junction bases not matched to a gene: 1. Germline V gene sequence: CDR1 ENHRY, CDR2 SYGVKD. CDR3 size: 15 residues.

The gene calls are TRBV2 and TRBJ2-5; no clear D gene. CDR1 and CDR2 from the germline V gene are SNHLY and FYNNEI. Trimming took 2 bases from V and 0 from J, leaving 7 bases between them. CDR3 length: 14 amino acids. The CDR3 bases are TGTGCCAGCAGTGAACGAGCAGACCAAGAGACCCAGTACTTC. It codes for CASSERADQETQYF. The full variable domain, in which reference TRBV2 and TRBJ2-5 provide the parts outside the CDR3, is EPEVTQTPSHQVTQMGQEVILRCVPISNHLYFYWYRQILGQKVEFLVSFYNNEISEKSEIFDDQFSVERPDGSNFTLKIRSTKLEDSAMYFCASSERADQETQYFGPGTRLLVL.

This chain joins TRBV5-4 and TRBJ1-1, with TRBD1 identical over 8 bases. The CDR3 consists of 20 residues. The J segment lost 0 bases and the V segment lost 4 bases, leaving 20 bases of the junction unmatched. Germline CDR1 SGHNT, CDR2 YYREEE (reference sequence). CDR3 region: CASSGVAGGATRGVNTEAFF. For the CDR3, the DNA is TGTGCCAGCAGCGGGGTGGCAGGGGGCGCCACGAGGGGAGTGAACACTGAAGCTTTCTTT. The entire variable domain, with the rest obtained from reference TRBV5-4 and TRBJ1-1, is as follows: ETGVTQSPTHLIKTRGQQVTLRCSSQSGHNTVSWYQQALGQGPQFIFQYYREEENGRGNFPPRFSGLQFPNYSSELNVNALELDDSALYLCASSGVAGGATRGVNTEAFFGQGTRLTVV.

The CDR3 sequence: CASSWKLDFSSYNEQFF. DNA of the CDR3: TGTGCCAGCAGCTGGAAACTGGACTTTAGCTCCTACAATGAGCAGTTCTTC. The chain has TRBV5-6 and TRBJ2-1, with a tentative D call TRBD2 (5 bases). CDR3 size: 17 residues. Deletions cut 3 bases from V and 0 bases from J, with 16 bases between. From germline, CDR1 is SGHDT and CDR2 YYEEEE. Full variable domain (rest looked up from reference TRBV5-6 and TRBJ2-1): DAGVTQSPTHLIKTRGQQVTLRCSPKSGHDTVSWYQQALGQGPQFIFQYYEEEERQRGNFPDRFSGHQFPNYSSELNVNALLLGDSALYLCASSWKLDFSSYNEQFFGPGTRLTVL.

CDR3 coding DNA: TGTGCCAGTAGTATGGAGGGCGGGAGCAACTTCAATGAGCAGTTCTTC. Its translation is CASSMEGGSNFNEQFF. This rearrangement joins TRBV19 to TRBJ2-1, with 7 nucleotides matching TRBD2. The V gene's germline CDR1 is LNHDA and CDR2 SQIVND (reference sequence). The CDR3 has 16 amino acids. V gave up 3 bases and J gave up 6 bases; unmatched junction bases: 11. The full variable domain, completed using reference TRBV19 and TRBJ2-1, is DGGITQSPKYLFRKEGQNVTLSCEQNLNHDAMYWYRQDPGQGLRLIYYSQIVNDFQKGDIAEGYSVSREKKESFPLTVTSAQKNPTAFYLCASSMEGGSNFNEQFFGPGTRLTVL.

This clone has more than one count but fewer than ten. J is TRBJ1-1 and V is TRBV27, with TRBD1 matching 9 bases. Germline CDR1 reads MNHEY; CDR2 reads SMNVEV (reference sequence). Losses at the gene ends were 3 bases for V and 6 bases for J; bases not matched to a gene: 5. CDR3 size: 14 residues. CDR3 region: CASSFGTGNSEAFF. CDR3 DNA sequence: TGTGCCAGCAGTTTTGGGACAGGGAATTCTGAAGCTTTCTTT.

This chain uses TRBV27 with TRBJ2-1; D might be TRBD1 (6 bases). CDR1 and CDR2 (germline): MNHEY, SMNVEV (reference sequence). The V end was cut by 2 bases, the J end by 3 bases, with 8 bases between. CDR3 size: 14 residues. The CDR3 coding sequence is TGTGCCAGCAGTTTAGGGGGCCTCTACAATGAGCAGTTCTTC. Translating gives CASSLGGLYNEQFF.

This clone is classed as medium-sized. The chain uses TRBV4-3 and TRBJ1-3; 8 bases align to TRBD1. Germline V CDR1 and CDR2: LGHNA, YSLEER. J lost 0 bases, V lost 3 bases, and 7 bases had no gene match. This CDR3 contains 17 residues. Written as DNA, the CDR3 is TGCGCCAGCAGCCAGGATGGACAGGGCAACTCTGGAAACACCATATATTTT. Protein: CASSQDGQGNSGNTIYF.

The V gene is TRBV6-1, the J gene TRBJ1-2; 10 bases agree with TRBD1. After removal of 7 bases from V and 6 bases from J, the junction contained 11 bases not matched to a gene. CDR1 MNHNS and CDR2 SASEGT come from the germline V gene. The CDR3 extends over 15 amino acids. CDR3 in amino acids: CASILEGGQGHGYTF. CDR3 bases: TGTGCCAGCATCCTGGAAGGGGGACAGGGGCATGGCTACACCTTC.

This chain joins TRBV7-2 and TRBJ2-2; D call uncertain. The CDR3 consists of 14 residues. V was shortened by 2 bases and J by 1 base, with 5 bases between the two germline ends. The V gene's germline CDR1 is SGHTA and CDR2 FQGNSA. The CDR3: CASSLSGNTGELFF. In DNA, the CDR3 is TGTGCCAGCAGCTTAAGTGGGAACACCGGGGAGCTGTTTTTT.

The chain has TRBV9 and TRBJ1-4; D gene uncertain. Germline V gene sequence: CDR1 SGDLS, CDR2 YYNGEE. The CDR3 length is 15 residues. V was trimmed by 4 bases and J by 3 bases, leaving 13 bases between them. CDR3 region: CASSPSGAANEKLFF. The CDR3 coding sequence is TGTGCCAGCAGCCCCAGTGGAGCTGCTAATGAAAAACTGTTTTTT.

The chain recombines TRBV29-1 with TRBJ1-1, with 7 bases aligning to TRBD1. The germline CDR1 and CDR2 sequences are SQVTM and ANQGSEA. J gave up 1 base and V 7 bases, and 3 bases lay outside the gene matches. This CDR3 has 12 amino acids. The CDR3 bases are TGCAGCGCAGGACAGGCGAACACTGAAGCTTTCTTT. Amino acid sequence: CSAGQANTEAFF.

The chain links TRBV28 to TRBJ2-5; D is perhaps TRBD1 (6 bases). Germline V CDR1 and CDR2: MDHEN, SYDVKM. The CDR3 runs to 15 residues. V was trimmed by 4 bases and J by 1 base, leaving 13 bases between them. The CDR3 loop is CASSSADRIQETQYF. The CDR3 DNA sequence: TGTGCCAGCAGTTCTGCTGACAGGATCCAAGAGACCCAGTACTTC. Drawing the rest from reference TRBV28 and TRBJ2-5, the complete variable domain is DVKVTQSSRYLVKRTGEKVFLECVQDMDHENMFWYRQDPGLGLRLIYFSYDVKMKEKGDIPEGYSVSREKKERFSLILESASTNQTSMYLCASSSADRIQETQYFGPGTRLLVL.

The rearrangement uses TRBV7-2 and TRBJ2-4, with D uncertain. CDR3 size: 15 residues. V dropped 3 bases and J dropped 8 bases, with 17 bases sitting between them. Germline assignment: CDR1 SGHTA and CDR2 FQGNSA. The CDR3, as DNA: TGTGCCAGCAGCTTCTCCTCCGGGTCTGGAGACATTCAGTACTTC. Translating it yields CASSFSSGSGDIQYF.

The V call is TRBV28, the J call TRBJ1-5, with D unresolved. Germline loops: CDR1 MDHEN, CDR2 SYDVKM. This CDR3 has 15 amino acids. Trimming pared 0 bases from V and 0 bases from J, leaving 6 bases between. The CDR3 spells CASSLWRNSNQPQHF. DNA of the CDR3: TGTGCCAGCAGTTTATGGAGAAATAGCAATCAGCCCCAGCATTTT.

The V and J genes are TRBV6-1 and TRBJ2-7; 9 nucleotides line up with TRBD1. Trimming removed 9 bases from V and 6 bases from J; junction bases left unmatched: 9. CDR3 size: 13 residues. Germline-derived CDR1 and CDR2 are MNHNS and SASEGT. Here the CDR3 DNA reads TGTGCCAGTGGATGGGACAGGGTGAGCGAGCAGTACTTC. This sequence encodes CASGWDRVSEQYF.

This clone was observed a handful of times. The genes are TRBV4-3 and TRBJ1-5; no firm D call. Per the germline V gene, CDR1 is LGHNA and CDR2 is YSLEER. The CDR3 length is 13 residues. The V gene lost 0 bases and the J gene lost 7 bases, with 7 bases spanning the gap. The chain's CDR3 is CASSQDWSQPQHF. CDR3 in DNA: TGCGCCAGCAGCCAAGATTGGAGCCAGCCCCAGCATTTT.

The chain recombines TRBV27 with TRBJ1-2; maybe TRBD1 (6 bases). The V gene lost 2 bases and the J gene lost 0 bases, with 19 bases spanning the gap. Germline V gene sequence: CDR1 MNHEY, CDR2 SMNVEV (reference sequence). This CDR3 comprises 18 residues. DNA for the CDR3: TGTGCCAGCAGTTTACTCTCGACAGGCCACGCAACTAACTATGGCTACACCTTC. Residues: CASSLLSTGHATNYGYTF.

The genes are TRBV7-8 and TRBJ2-7; 10 bases line up with TRBD2. J lost 4 bases, V lost 3 bases, and 6 bases had no gene match. Germline CDR1 is SGHVS and CDR2 is FQNEAQ. CDR3 length: 15 residues. The CDR3 DNA reads TGTGCCAGCAGCTTCGAAGCGGGGGGGAGTTACGAGCAGTACTTC. Amino acid sequence: CASSFEAGGSYEQYF.